The 8 T cell receptor beta chains below all came from one sample that was sequenced in a study of graft-versus-host responses after intestinal transplantation. Clones were sequenced by immunoSEQ multiplex PCR, and TCRdb holds only the in-frame ones, with some missing. The sample records about 96,000 clones, about 94% being singletons. No antigen has been assigned to these receptors. Source: unstimulated CD4+ T cells sorted from spleen or lymph node cells, taken before intestinal transplant. The receptors originated from a human donor who received an intestinal transplant.

The genes are TRBV30 and TRBJ2-5; the match to TRBD2 covers 10 bases. This CDR3 contains 18 residues. Germline V gives CDR1 GTSNPN, CDR2 SVGIG (reference sequence). V lost 4 bases and J lost 5; bases outside the gene matches: 19. This CDR3 reads CAWTQNSGRIGFAETQYF. CDR3 sequence (DNA): TGTGCCTGGACACAAAATAGCGGGAGGATCGGTTTCGCGGAGACCCAGTACTTC.

The gene calls are TRBV9 and TRBJ2-3; 12 bases agree with TRBD2. Germline CDR1 reads SGDLS; CDR2 reads YYNGEE. CDR3 length: 14 amino acids. V was pared by 1 base and J by 6 bases, with 0 bases of the junction left unmatched. The CDR3 loop is CASSVLAGGDTQYF. In DNA form, the CDR3 reads TGTGCCAGCAGCGTACTAGCGGGAGGGGATACGCAGTATTTT.

The chain uses TRBV30 and TRBJ2-7; 7 bases line up with TRBD2. Germline V gives CDR1 GTSNPN, CDR2 SVGIG (reference sequence). V lost 0 bases and J lost 6; bases outside the gene matches: 8. There are 14 residues in the CDR3. The CDR3 DNA reads TGTGCCTGGAGTGTGGGGGGGAGTTTTCGCGAGCAGTACTTC. Protein product: CAWSVGGSFREQYF. The variable domain in full, completed from reference TRBV30 and TRBJ2-7, reads SQTIHQWPATLVQPVGSPLSLECTVEGTSNPNLYWYRQAAGRGLQLLFYSVGIGQISSEVPQNLSASRPQDRQFILSSKKLLLSDSGFYLCAWSVGGSFREQYFGPGTRLTVT.

CDR3 DNA sequence: TGTGCCAGCAGCGTATCTTTAGGGGGCGCAGATACGCAGTATTTT. Its protein is CASSVSLGGADTQYF. This rearrangement joins TRBV9 to TRBJ2-3; 7 nucleotides match TRBD1. The germline V gene has CDR1 SGDLS and CDR2 YYNGEE. V lost 1 base, J lost 4 bases, and 6 bases stayed unmatched. This CDR3 spans 15 amino acids.

This clone came up once. V is TRBV25-1 and J is TRBJ2-3, with TRBD1 identical over 10 bases. The CDR3 covers 14 residues. The V gene's germline CDR1 is MGHDK and CDR2 SYGVNS. J lost 4 bases, V lost 3 bases, and 1 base had no gene match. Here the CDR3 DNA reads TGTGCCAGCAGTGACGGACAGGGGGCAGATACGCAGTATTTT. Its translation: CASSDGQGADTQYF.

The CDR3 is CASSLAGDTQYF. In DNA form, the CDR3 reads TGCGCCAGCAGCTTGGCGGGAGATACGCAGTATTTT. V and J are TRBV5-1 and TRBJ2-3; D unclear. CDR1 is SGHRS, CDR2 YFSETQ, per germline. This CDR3 is 12 amino acids long. The V end was cut by 0 bases, the J end by 5 bases, with 4 bases between.

V usage is TRBV5-1 and J usage is TRBJ2-5; the match to TRBD2 covers 12 bases. Trimming at V came to 0 bases and at J to 4 bases, leaving 7 bases not matched to a gene. There are 17 residues in the CDR3. Looked up from germline, CDR1 is SGHRS and CDR2 is YFSETQ. The CDR3 loop is CASSLARQTSGRETQYF. Here the CDR3 DNA reads TGCGCCAGCAGCTTGGCCAGACAGACTAGCGGGAGAGAGACCCAGTACTTC.

This sequence joins TRBV29-1 and TRBJ2-7, with TRBD1 matching 7 bases. V lost 6 bases to trimming and J lost 4 bases; unmatched junction nucleotides: 3. CDR1 and CDR2 from the germline V gene are SQVTM and ANQGSEA. The CDR3 length is 11 residues. The CDR3 protein is CSVGQAYEQYF. CDR3 sequence (DNA): TGCAGCGTAGGACAGGCGTACGAGCAGTACTTC.